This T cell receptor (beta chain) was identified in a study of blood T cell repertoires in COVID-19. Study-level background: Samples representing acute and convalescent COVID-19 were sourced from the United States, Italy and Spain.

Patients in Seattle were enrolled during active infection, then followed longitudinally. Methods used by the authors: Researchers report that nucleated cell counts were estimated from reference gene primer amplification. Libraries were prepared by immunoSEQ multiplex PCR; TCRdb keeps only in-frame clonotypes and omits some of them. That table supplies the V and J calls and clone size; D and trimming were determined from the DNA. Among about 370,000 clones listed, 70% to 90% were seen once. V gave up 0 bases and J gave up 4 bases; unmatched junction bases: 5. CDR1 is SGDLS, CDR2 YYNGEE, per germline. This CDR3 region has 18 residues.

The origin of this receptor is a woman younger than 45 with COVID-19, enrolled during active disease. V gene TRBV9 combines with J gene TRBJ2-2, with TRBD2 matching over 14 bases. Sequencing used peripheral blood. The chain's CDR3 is CASSVAIGLAGGTGELFF. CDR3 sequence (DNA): TGTGCCAGCAGCGTAGCAATAGGACTAGCGGGAGGCACCGGGGAGCTGTTTTTT.